This T cell receptor (beta chain) was identified in a study of cytomegalovirus exposure and HLA in healthy donors. Study-wide results and limits: A few of the chains that were CMV-associated were confirmed in vitro to be specific for CMV antigens. Later, an analysis found that common viral pathogens appeared to be linked with several of the most significant clusters.

CDR1 is SGHRS, CDR2 YFSETQ, per germline. This CDR3 comprises 16 residues. Trimming stripped 0 bases from V and 1 base from J, with 14 bases between. This clone occurred once. Antigen: not known. PCR was performed using 60 Vbeta and 13 Jbeta primers. Clones were read by immunoSEQ multiplex PCR, and TCRdb kept only the in-frame ones, dropping some. The sample lists approximately 190,000 clones; around 83% were seen once. V is TRBV5-1 and J is TRBJ2-7; D is possibly TRBD2 (7 bases). This clonotype was sampled from a middle-aged man in good health and CMV-seropositive. Sequences were obtained from PBMCs. The CDR3 protein is CASSLAGGTKSYEQYF. CDR3 nucleotide sequence: TGCGCCAGCAGCTTGGCCGGGGGGACAAAGTCCTACGAGCAGTACTTC.